Below, 18 T cell receptor beta chains from the same sample are listed, as sequenced in a study of T cell clones after liver transplantation. Generated by immunoSEQ multiplex PCR, the TCRdb table keeps only in-frame clones and is missing some. In the table there are roughly 80,000 clones, about 84% of which are singletons. Sequenced material: CD4+ T cells from blood, taken approximately 3.5 years after liver transplant. Receptors were obtained from a human patient who received a liver transplant. Certain T cells may be donor cells from the graft.

This chain uses TRBV19 with TRBJ2-5; 8 positions match TRBD2. The CDR3 length is 15 residues. The J segment lost 3 bases and the V segment lost 7 bases, leaving 10 bases of the junction unmatched. CDR1 and CDR2 from the germline V gene are LNHDA and SQIVND (reference sequence). CDR3 amino acids: CASNQRLAREETQYF. The CDR3, as DNA: TGTGCCAGTAATCAACGACTAGCGAGAGAAGAGACCCAGTACTTC.

V usage is TRBV19 and J usage is TRBJ2-5, with 12 bases fitting TRBD2. Looked up from germline, CDR1 is LNHDA and CDR2 is SQIVND (reference sequence). The CDR3 runs 17 residues. V dropped 6 bases and J dropped 4; count of bases not matched to a gene: 12. CDR3 coding DNA: TGTGCCAGTAGAGAGACTAGCGGGAGTCTTAGCAGAGAGACCCAGTACTTC. This gives the protein CASRETSGSLSRETQYF.

V usage is TRBV6-1 and J usage is TRBJ2-7, with 12 positions matching TRBD2. In germline, CDR1 is MNHNS, CDR2 SASEGT. The V and J ends lost 4 bases and 1 base, in that order; junction bases with no gene match: 11. The CDR3 is 18 residues long. The CDR3 protein is CASSAYITSGRTSYEQYF. Here the CDR3 DNA reads TGTGCCAGCAGTGCCTACATAACTAGCGGGAGGACTTCCTACGAGCAGTACTTC.

The CDR3 loop is CASSVGMGVQETQYF. The DNA for the CDR3 is TGTGCCAGCAGCGTAGGAATGGGGGTTCAAGAGACCCAGTACTTC. The V and J genes are TRBV9 and TRBJ2-5; TRBD1 or TRBD2 may be the D gene (5 bases each). Trimming removed 0 bases at V and 2 bases at J, with 11 bases between. Germline CDR1 reads SGDLS; CDR2 reads YYNGEE. This CDR3 spans 15 amino acids.

This chain joins TRBV28 and TRBJ2-5, with D uncertain. The germline CDR1 and CDR2 sequences are MDHEN and SYDVKM. The CDR3 spans 12 residues. V was pared by 3 bases and J by 2 bases, with 4 bases between. CDR3 loop: CASSFPQETQYF. The CDR3 DNA follows: TGTGCCAGCAGTTTCCCTCAAGAGACCCAGTACTTC.

This sequence joins TRBV18 and TRBJ2-7; 10 nucleotides match TRBD2. Per the germline V gene, CDR1 is KGHSH and CDR2 is LQKENI. CDR3 length: 16 residues. With V trimmed by 5 bases and J by 6 bases, 13 bases remained unmatched. The CDR3 region has the DNA TGTGCCAGCTCATCCCAAGCGGGAGGGCCGTCAGGCGAGCAGTACTTC. The encoded protein is CASSSQAGGPSGEQYF.

The V call is TRBV5-8, the J call TRBJ1-5; D ambiguous. The CDR3 contains 11 residues. CDR1 SGHTS and CDR2 YDEGEE come from the germline V gene. Deletions cut 3 bases from V and 5 bases from J, with 3 bases between. The CDR3 loop reads CASSSYQPQHF. The CDR3, as DNA: TGTGCCAGCAGCTCCTATCAGCCCCAGCATTTT.

The J gene is TRBJ2-4, the V gene TRBV5-1; 8 bases map to TRBD1. This CDR3 spans 16 amino acids. The V and J ends lost 4 bases and 6 bases, in that order; junction bases with no gene match: 12. Germline CDR1 SGHRS, CDR2 YFSETQ. The CDR3 DNA reads TGCGCCAGCAGCGCGACCACAGGGGGTCTGGGAAACATTCAGTACTTC. As protein: CASSATTGGLGNIQYF. Full variable domain (missing parts from reference TRBV5-1 and TRBJ2-4): KAGVTQTPRYLIKTRGQQVTLSCSPISGHRSVSWYQQTPGQGLQFLFEYFSETQRNKGNFPGRFSGRQFSNSRSEMNVSTLELGDSALYLCASSATTGGLGNIQYFGAGTRLSVL.

V usage is TRBV28 and J usage is TRBJ1-1; D not resolved. The ends were cut back, 5 bases at V and 11 bases at J, with 15 bases in the middle. Germline-derived CDR1 and CDR2 are MDHEN and SYDVKM. This CDR3 is built from 12 residues. CDR3 region: CASSPLLPGAFF. The CDR3 coding sequence is TGTGCCAGCAGTCCTCTCCTTCCTGGGGCTTTCTTT.

In its sample, this clone was seen a few times. The rearrangement links TRBV5-1 to TRBJ2-2; the match to TRBD2 covers 9 bases. The CDR3 loop spans 15 amino acids. In germline, CDR1 is SGHRS, CDR2 YFSETQ. J was trimmed by 4 bases and V by 1 base; bases with no gene match: 2. The CDR3 DNA reads as TGCGCCAGCAGCTTGCGAGCGGGAGGCACCGGGGAGCTGTTTTTT. Amino acid sequence: CASSLRAGGTGELFF.

J is TRBJ2-1 and V is TRBV7-3; no definite D call. Germline V lookup: CDR1 SGHTA, CDR2 FQGTGA. The V and J ends lost 5 bases and 3 bases respectively, with 11 bases between them. This CDR3 has 14 amino acids. The CDR3: CASSPYGRYNEQFF. Here the CDR3 DNA reads TGTGCCAGCAGCCCCTACGGACGCTACAATGAGCAGTTCTTC.

The chain employs TRBV2 and TRBJ1-5; no clear D gene. V dropped 7 bases and J dropped 3 bases, with 7 bases sitting between them. Germline V gene sequence: CDR1 SNHLY, CDR2 FYNNEI. The CDR3 spans 12 residues. The CDR3 protein is CASKGSNQPQHF. In DNA form, the CDR3 reads TGTGCCAGCAAAGGTTCCAATCAGCCCCAGCATTTT. The full variable domain, rest sourced from reference TRBV2 and TRBJ1-5, is EPEVTQTPSHQVTQMGQEVILRCVPISNHLYFYWYRQILGQKVEFLVSFYNNEISEKSEIFDDQFSVERPDGSNFTLKIRSTKLEDSAMYFCASKGSNQPQHFGDGTRLSIL.

The gene calls are TRBV6-5 and TRBJ2-1; D gene ambiguous. CDR1 and CDR2 from the germline V gene are MNHEY and SVGAGI. V lost 2 bases and J 10 bases, leaving 6 bases between the germline ends. The CDR3 length is 11 residues. Written as DNA, the CDR3 is TGTGCCAGCAGTTACGGGGTGGAGCAGTTCTTC. Residues: CASSYGVEQFF.

This clone was counted a single time. The chain links TRBV6-5 to TRBJ1-5, with no clear D. V was cut by 6 bases and J by 0 bases, with 3 bases left in between. The CDR3 sequence is 12 residues long. Germline V gene lookup returns CDR1 MNHEY and CDR2 SVGAGI. The CDR3 region has the DNA TGTGCCAGCAGGGATAGCAATCAGCCCCAGCATTTT. Protein product: CASRDSNQPQHF.

The chain has TRBV4-1 and TRBJ1-1, with TRBD1 matching over 7 bases. V shed 1 base and J 1 base; nucleotides not matched to a gene: 3. The CDR3 length is 15 residues. Germline CDR1 reads MGHRA; CDR2 reads YSYEKL. The CDR3 coding sequence is TGCGCCAGCAGCCAAGTGGGACAGAAGAACACTGAAGCTTTCTTT. It yields the protein CASSQVGQKNTEAFF.

The chain is built from TRBV7-6 and TRBJ2-3; 10 bases are a match to TRBD2. CDR3 length: 20 amino acids. CDR1 is SGHVS, CDR2 FNYEAQ, per germline. J lost 3 bases, V lost 5 bases, and 20 bases had no gene match. The CDR3 spells CASSQTRLALAGENTDTQYF. The CDR3 DNA reads TGTGCCAGCAGCCAGACCCGCCTAGCGCTAGCGGGAGAGAATACAGATACGCAGTATTTT.

The DNA of the CDR3 is TGTGCCAGCAGCTCAGGGATGCGGGAGCAGTACTTC. The encoded protein is CASSSGMREQYF. The J gene is TRBJ2-7, the V gene TRBV7-9; tentatively, D is TRBD1 (5 bases). This CDR3 has 12 amino acids. V lost 4 bases and J lost 7, with 11 bases in between. Germline V gene lookup returns CDR1 SEHNR and CDR2 FQNEAQ (reference sequence).

The J gene is TRBJ2-5, the V gene TRBV2; no firm D call. This CDR3 is 12 amino acids long. V lost 4 bases and J 2 bases, leaving 5 bases between the germline ends. Germline CDR1 and CDR2: SNHLY and FYNNEI. In DNA, the CDR3 is TGTGCCAGCAGTGGGTTTCAAGAGACCCAGTACTTC. Its translation: CASSGFQETQYF. The entire variable domain, with the rest obtained from reference TRBV2 and TRBJ2-5, is as follows: EPEVTQTPSHQVTQMGQEVILRCVPISNHLYFYWYRQILGQKVEFLVSFYNNEISEKSEIFDDQFSVERPDGSNFTLKIRSTKLEDSAMYFCASSGFQETQYFGPGTRLLVL.